Sequencing of this T cell receptor beta chain was carried out in a study of T cells after yellow fever vaccination. Study-wide background: With SMART-Seq v4 Ultra Low Input, the fractions containing low cell numbers were prepared.

Points from the study as a whole: Clones from primary vaccination mostly reappeared after the booster (around 97% CD4, roughly 87% CD8).

For this clonotype: Its antigen is unknown.

TCRdb used MiXCR to reprocess the 5' RACE reads, holding one entry per CDR3 protein. The sample shows hundreds of thousands of distinct CDR3 sequences, roughly 8% of them seen only once. Per germline, CDR1 DFQATT and CDR2 SNEGSKA (reference sequence). V shed 5 bases and J shed 0 bases, with 14 bases lying between them. The CDR3 loop spans 15 amino acids. The sample in question was PBMCs, obtained about 49 days after the first yellow fever vaccination. The rearrangement links TRBV20-1 to TRBJ2-1; tentative D call: TRBD1 (6 bases). The clonotype was recovered from a man aged 18 to 30 who received the YFV17D yellow fever vaccine. The CDR3 spells CSAGGHRSSYNEQFF. The CDR3 bases are TGCAGTGCTGGGGGCCACCGGAGCTCCTACAATGAGCAGTTCTTC.